The 3 T cell receptor beta chains below come from one sample, sequenced in a study of blood T cell repertoires in COVID-19. The repertoire was sequenced with immunoSEQ multiplex PCR; TCRdb's copy has only in-frame clones and lacks some. The table has around 97,000 clones, around nine tenths seen once. The specimen sequenced was peripheral blood. The receptors derive from a woman older than 75 in a cohort sampled during active COVID-19.

J is TRBJ2-3 and V is TRBV7-9; D may be TRBD1 (5 bases). Germline CDR1 and CDR2: SEHNR and FQNEAQ (reference sequence). This CDR3 has 12 amino acids. The V gene lost 5 bases and the J gene lost 5 bases, with 8 bases spanning the gap. The chain's CDR3 is CASSAQGDTQYF. The CDR3 DNA is TGTGCCAGCAGCGCGCAGGGAGATACGCAGTATTTT. Variable domain in full (rest from reference TRBV7-9 and TRBJ2-3): DTGVSQNPRHKITKRGQNVTFRCDPISEHNRLYWYRQTLGQGPEFLTYFQNEAQLEKSRLLSDRFSAERPKGSFSTLEIQRTEQGDSAMYLCASSAQGDTQYFGPGTRLTVL.

The V and J genes are TRBV5-1 and TRBJ2-3; 9 bases agree with TRBD2. V shed 5 bases, J shed 6 bases, and the junction held 7 bases outside the gene matches. CDR3 length: 14 residues. The germline V gene encodes CDR1 SGHRS and CDR2 YFSETQ. The CDR3 sequence is CASSGGGAMDTQYF. The CDR3 DNA reads as TGCGCCAGCAGTGGCGGGGGGGCCATGGATACGCAGTATTTT.

V gene TRBV14 combines with J gene TRBJ1-4; D may be TRBD1 (6 bases). V gave up 4 bases and J gave up 7 bases, with 16 bases separating them. Germline V gene sequence: CDR1 SGHDN, CDR2 FVKESK. The CDR3 has 15 amino acids. The CDR3 nucleotides read TGTGCCAGCAGCCCCCGGCAGGGGTGGACTGAAAAACTGTTTTTT. Translated: CASSPRQGWTEKLFF.